This TCR beta chain was identified in a study of blood T cell repertoires in COVID-19 (dated by TCRdb to about 2020). About the investigation overall: Samples from collaborators originated in the United States, Italy and Spain and spanned both the acute and convalescent phases of COVID-19. The prospective study material was composed of cDNA or gDNA derived from T cells, B-cell-depleted T cells, or PBMCs. The dataset comprised deeply sampled blood TCRbeta repertoires from subjects exposed to, actively infected with, or recovered from COVID-19. The repertoires were made available in a free public database intended to serve as a resource for research on the immune response to SARS-CoV-2. Samples were obtained from the ongoing ImmuneRACE study (first 160 participants) and from 1,254 subjects provided by 6 global collaborators. Sample metadata almost always included a de-identified subject ID, COVID-19 status, age in years and sex. Where HLA class I and class II types were available, the types were taken from metadata supplied by the sample provider, not from assay-based typing.

What the research found in general, with its limitations: Clinical and demographic metadata were provided uncurated, with the amount varying by source and participant.

One collaborating source in Seattle enrolled patients while the patients were actively infected and followed the patients over time throughout the course of disease. Whole blood was collected in K2EDTA tubes by collaborating institutions according to the institutions' own protocols. For TCRbeta analysis, collaborators shipped samples in one of three forms: frozen whole blood, isolated PBMCs, or DNA extracted from either of those sample types. TCRbeta CDR3 regions were amplified from genomic DNA by means of the immunoSEQ Assay, a bias-controlled multiplex PCR. The original pipeline was this. Nucleated cell counts per sample were estimated from amplification of reference gene primers within the assay. To quantify the absolute abundance of each unique TCRbeta CDR3 rearrangement, sequence reads were collapsed and filtered. For each sample, productive Simpson clonality was calculated as the square root of Simpson's diversity index across productive rearrangements. In its TCRdb copy, this immuneACCESS table keeps in-frame sequences only and misses some clones. Where compared with another copy, unresolved V genes explain less than half of these, and the others have no known cause. V and J calls and clone size are copied from that table; D and trimming were computed from the DNA. For this sample the table gives a few hundred thousand clones, of which 65% to 90% were detected only once. The biggest ten clones account for more than 2% of the sample.

Here V drops 1 base and J drops 2 bases, and the junction holds 8 bases not matched to any gene. The CDR3 goes from the cysteine to the phenylalanine over 16 residues. Here the CDR3 DNA is all that survives: 48 bases in frame from base 1. The germline V gene yields SGHDT for CDR1 and YYEEEE for CDR2. Turning to this clone: No cognate antigen has been identified for it. The input lacks base qualities; no much larger clone sits a single base away.

Sequenced material: peripheral blood. This receptor was identified in a woman in her seventies with COVID-19, enrolled during active disease. Rearrangement joined TRBV5-6 to TRBJ2-5; 7 of the junction bases match TRBD2. Read as DNA, the sequence is TGTGCCAGCAGCTTGCTGGGGGTGCGGGGGCAAGAGACCCAGTACTTC. Its amino acids are CASSLLGVRGQETQYF.